One and the same sample provided the 5 T cell receptor beta chains below, sequenced in a study of neurological immune-mediated disorders. TCRdb re-called the 5' RACE reads through MiXCR, storing one row per CDR3 protein. Of under 45,000 distinct CDR3 sequences in the sample, 3.5% to 4% are singletons; the top ten hold around 2%. The specimen sequenced was PBMCs. These receptors all come from a man aged 30-40 years with multiple sclerosis.

Ten or more counts support this clonotype. The gene calls are TRBV20-1 and TRBJ2-3; the D is unclear. V dropped 2 bases and J dropped 4 bases, with 10 bases sitting between them. Germline-derived CDR1 and CDR2 are DFQATT and SNEGSKA (reference sequence). The CDR3 sequence is 13 residues long. CDR3: CSARSPTSDTQYF. The DNA of the CDR3 is TGCAGTGCTAGAAGTCCGACATCAGATACGCAGTATTTT.

This clonotype was seen many times. V gene TRBV7-2 combines with J gene TRBJ2-5; 8 bases align to TRBD2. V was pared by 1 base and J by 5 bases, with 0 bases of the junction left unmatched. Germline CDR1 SGHTA, CDR2 FQGNSA. The CDR3 runs to 13 residues. In DNA form, the CDR3 reads TGTGCCAGCAGCTTAGGCGGGGGGGAGACCCAGTACTTC. It translates to CASSLGGGETQYF. The whole variable domain, remainder taken from reference TRBV7-2 and TRBJ2-5, is GAGVSQSPSNKVTEKGKDVELRCDPISGHTALYWYRQSLGQGLEFLIYFQGNSAPDKSGLPSDRFSAERTGGSVSTLTIQRTQQEDSAVYLCASSLGGGETQYFGPGTRLLVL.

This clonotype was counted many times. The chain recombines TRBV9 with TRBJ2-3; 9 nucleotides align to TRBD2. The CDR3 extends over 20 amino acids. With 0 bases clipped from V and 0 bases from J, the junction kept 14 bases outside the gene matches. Germline CDR1 is SGDLS and CDR2 is YYNGEE. The CDR3 sequence is CASSVEGVGGAGGSTDTQYF. For the CDR3, the DNA is TGTGCCAGCAGCGTAGAAGGTGTCGGTGGAGCGGGGGGCAGCACAGATACGCAGTATTTT.

This clonotype has a count of ten or more. The V call is TRBV18, the J call TRBJ1-5; unclear D gene. Germline V lookup: CDR1 KGHSH, CDR2 LQKENI. The CDR3 has 13 residues. V dropped 6 bases and J dropped 3 bases, with 9 bases sitting between them. The CDR3, as DNA: TGTGCCAGCTCCCCCGTGGACAATCAGCCCCAGCATTTT. Protein product: CASSPVDNQPQHF.

Ten or more counts support this clonotype. V usage is TRBV6-6 and J usage is TRBJ1-4, with 7 bases that match TRBD1. The germline gives CDR1 MNHNY, CDR2 SVGAGI (reference sequence). CDR3 size: 15 residues. Germline trimming cut 4 bases from V and 5 bases from J; bases unmatched to any gene: 7. The CDR3 protein is CASSSWARGNEKLFF. For the CDR3, the DNA is TGTGCCAGCAGTTCCTGGGCCAGGGGGAATGAAAAACTGTTTTTT.